These 2 T cell receptor beta chains were sequenced from one sample in a study of blood T cells in healthy people across ages. With a J-beta primer mix and a sample-barcoded 5' primer, a second PCR ran 7 to 11 cycles. TCRdb processed the 5' RACE reads anew with MiXCR; each CDR3 protein has one entry. The table has about 1,500,000 distinct CDR3 sequences, 28% seen once. Material: blood. The receptors stem from a woman in her thirties in good health.

The CDR3, as DNA: TGTGCCAGCAGTGAAGCCCGCAGAAACACCATATATTTT. The encoded protein is CASSEARRNTIYF. The chain is built from TRBV2 and TRBJ1-3; D ambiguous. Germline values: CDR1 SNHLY, CDR2 FYNNEI. V was shortened by 0 bases and J by 5 bases, with 5 bases between the two germline ends. There are 13 residues in the CDR3.

The V gene is TRBV12-3 or TRBV12-4, the J gene TRBJ1-4, with D perhaps matching TRBD1 (5 bases). Trimming cost V 6 bases and J 2 bases, with 13 bases left between them. CDR3 length: 15 residues. CDR3 region: CASSLRAGTNEKLFF. DNA for the CDR3: TGTGCCAGCAGCCTGCGGGCAGGGACTAATGAAAAACTGTTTTTT.